Here is one TCR beta chain with its context. Its antigen remains unknown. Following autologous stem cell transplantation, relapse occurred in every patient, and exposure to brentuximab vedotin varied. From thawed PBMCs, magnetic negative selection was used to isolate the CD8+ T cells. Best outcomes ranged across complete response, partial response and progressive disease. The data are from a study of PD-1 blockade in classical Hodgkin lymphoma. General observations from the study: Reports indicated that newly diagnosed patients had lower baseline TCR diversity than healthy donors did. Repertoire difference causes, possibly disease activity or prior therapy, remain undefined. By C4D1 there was a significant rise in CD4+ TCR diversity but not in CD8+ TCR diversity.

Only in-frame clones appear in the TCRdb table, and some are missing; sequencing was by immunoSEQ multiplex PCR. The sample shows 8,000 to 8,500 clones, approximately 86% of them seen only once. Trimming took 3 bases from V and 4 from J, leaving 11 bases between them. The germline gives CDR1 SGDLS, CDR2 YYNGEE. The CDR3 spans 14 residues. Sequencing used CD8+ T cells from blood, obtained at baseline. The TCR was taken from a human donor with classical Hodgkin lymphoma. The chain carries TRBV9 and TRBJ2-1; D tentatively reads TRBD1 or TRBD2 (5 bases each). The CDR3 region is CASSAGTDYNEQFF. DNA for the CDR3: TGTGCCAGCAGCGCTGGGACCGATTACAATGAGCAGTTCTTC. The variable domain in full, completed from reference TRBV9 and TRBJ2-1, reads DSGVTQTPKHLITATGQRVTLRCSPRSGDLSVYWYQQSLDQGLQFLIQYYNGEERAKGNILERFSAQQFPDLHSELNLSSLELGDSALYFCASSAGTDYNEQFFGPGTRLTVL.